The entry below gives a single T cell receptor (beta chain) sequence along with its context. Its target is unknown. CDR3 regions of TCR beta were amplified from RNA transcripts. Second-round multiplex PCR came after first-round RT-PCR with HTBI primers. TCRdb independently ran MiXCR on the multiplex PCR reads; one entry per CDR3 protein. This sample yields hundreds of thousands of distinct CDR3 sequences, of which 15% to 19% are seen a single time; roughly 7% belongs to the top ten. This sample was included in a study of Graves' ophthalmopathy and Graves' hyperthyroidism. Study-level background: Before any treatment was given, at initial diagnosis, peripheral blood was collected.

Aged 18 to 65, hyperthyroidism patients had been newly diagnosed, with under 2 months' duration. Notes on the study in general: Among expanded thyroid clonotypes above 0.001 frequency, most also occurred in blood. Ophthalmopathy was separated from stable hyperthyroidism by a 13-signature model with 87.88% sensitivity and over 75% specificity.

This receptor was identified in a young woman with stable Graves' hyperthyroidism. The specimen sequenced was peripheral blood.

CDR3 loop: CASSQVGNGRTEAFF. The CDR3 DNA is TGTGCCAGCAGCCAAGTTGGTAACGGTCGAACTGAAGCTTTCTTT. The chain links TRBV3-1 to TRBJ1-1; no clear D gene. V dropped 1 base and J dropped 5 bases, with 14 bases sitting between them. Germline assignment: CDR1 LGHDT and CDR2 YNNKEL (reference sequence). The CDR3 length is 15 residues.